This section outlines one TCR beta chain sequence together with its context. Its target antigen remains unknown. Per-base quality was not reported, and no clone a single base away is much larger than it. V is pared back by 5 bases and J by 5 bases, with 15 bases lying between the germline termini. Taken from the germline V gene, the CDR1 and CDR2 loops are SGHVS and FQNEAQ. The CDR3 covers 14 residues, taking in both the cysteine and the phenylalanine. The DNA shown is the 42-base CDR3, in frame from base 1. For TCRbeta CDR3 sequencing, genomic DNA from the sorted cells was extracted using the QIAGEN DNeasy Blood and Tissue Kit. High-throughput TCRbeta CDR3 sequencing, including PCR amplification with bias correction and internal controls, was performed commercially through immunoSEQ. Per the original workflow: Unique productive TCRbeta sequences were defined by CDR3 nucleotide sequence where primers matched, otherwise by CDR3 amino acid sequence with Vbeta and Jbeta genes. To correct sorting error, sequences shared between sorted populations at a frequency ratio of 2:1 or less were removed; the rest were assigned to the higher population. A sequence counted as donor-reactive if, in CFSE-low cells, the sequence had a frequency of at least 0.01% and was expanded at least 5-fold compared with unstimulated cells. Jensen-Shannon divergence calculated on the top 100 TCRbeta sequences ranked by frequency was used to measure repertoire divergence. For samples with multiple sequencing runs, sorting error was corrected in each run separately before the runs were combined. Not all clones reach the TCRdb copy of this immuneACCESS table, which keeps in-frame sequences only. Checked studies attribute under half of the gap to unresolved V genes and leave the rest unexplained. From that table come the V and J calls and clone size; the DNA was used to work out D and trimming. The sample table holds under 80,000 clones, of which 70% to 90% were seen once. The top ten constitute 2% to 2.5% of the sample.

This sample's time point label indicates: blood sample drawn before combined kidney and bone marrow transplant. Unstimulated Tregs (CD4+CD25+CD127-), CD4+ non-Tregs (CD4+CD25-), CD4 and CD8 cells were FACS-sorted from thawed PBMCs. Thawed PBMCs were rested overnight at 37 degrees C with 200 to 250 IU/ml IL-2 before Treg sorting. The patients were a few recipients of combined kidney and bone marrow transplants from the ITN036ST trial, and samples were available only from these trial subjects. Healthy control blood was processed to PBMCs with a Ficoll density gradient and then cryopreserved, whereas patient PBMCs were collected both before and after transplant. This sample is drawn from a study of Tregs in tolerant kidney transplant recipients (dated by TCRdb to between 2018 and 2021). Broadly, across the study: Related donors were used in the transplants with nonmyeloablative bone marrow transplantation, and mixed chimerism was transient in the human trials. The study used TCRbeta sequencing to identify donor-specific regulatory T cells before combined kidney and bone marrow transplantation, then tracked those cells after transplant. The paper as a whole reports these results and caveats: Expanding Tregs with activated donor B cells appeared to identify the most biologically relevant and donor-specific TCRbeta repertoire. Biological reproducibility was not directly addressed, though technical replication error appeared minimal. In tolerant patients, the expansion of donor-specific Tregs was greater than global Treg expansion, suggesting that the expansion was antigen-driven rather than nonspecific. For some patients, the PCR primers changed as time went on, which meant samples from those patients could not be compared with one another at the nucleotide level. Because only a small number of patients were included, the study had limitations, and the results will need to be validated in larger populations as well as under other immunosuppression protocols.

The TCR originated in a human donor who received a combined kidney and bone marrow transplant. The chain links TRBV7-8 with TRBJ2-5; the D region possibly corresponds to TRBD2 (6 bases align). The source material was Tregs from blood, sampled before the transplant. The CDR3 region reads CASSRLGGFETQYF. DNA sequence: TGTGCCAGCAGCCGGTTGGGGGGATTCGAGACCCAGTACTTC.